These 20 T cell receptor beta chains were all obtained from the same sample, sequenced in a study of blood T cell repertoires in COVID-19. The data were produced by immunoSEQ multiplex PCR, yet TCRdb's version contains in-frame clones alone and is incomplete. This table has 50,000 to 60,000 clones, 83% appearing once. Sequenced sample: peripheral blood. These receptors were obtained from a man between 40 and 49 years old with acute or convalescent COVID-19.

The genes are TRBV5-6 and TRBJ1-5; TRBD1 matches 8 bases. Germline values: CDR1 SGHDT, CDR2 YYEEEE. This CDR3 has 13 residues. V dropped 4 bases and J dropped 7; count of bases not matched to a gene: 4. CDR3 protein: CASSPQGVQPQHF. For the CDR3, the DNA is TGTGCCAGCAGCCCACAGGGGGTCCAGCCCCAGCATTTT.

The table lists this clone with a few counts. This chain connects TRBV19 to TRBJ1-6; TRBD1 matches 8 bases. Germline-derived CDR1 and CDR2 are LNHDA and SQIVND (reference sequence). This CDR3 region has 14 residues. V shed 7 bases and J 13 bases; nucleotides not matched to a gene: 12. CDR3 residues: CASTPGQVGRPLHF. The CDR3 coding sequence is TGTGCCAGTACCCCGGGACAGGTGGGGAGGCCCCTCCACTTT. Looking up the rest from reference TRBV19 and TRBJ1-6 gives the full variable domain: DGGITQSPKYLFRKEGQNVTLSCEQNLNHDAMYWYRQDPGQGLRLIYYSQIVNDFQKGDIAEGYSVSREKKESFPLTVTSAQKNPTAFYLCASTPGQVGRPLHFGNGTRLTVT.

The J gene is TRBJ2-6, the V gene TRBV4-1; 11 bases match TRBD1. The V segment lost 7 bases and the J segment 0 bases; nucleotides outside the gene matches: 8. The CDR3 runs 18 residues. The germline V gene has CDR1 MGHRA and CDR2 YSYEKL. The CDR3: CASTSGTGGFSGANVLTF. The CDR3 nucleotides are TGCGCCAGCACTTCCGGGACAGGGGGTTTCTCTGGGGCCAACGTCCTGACTTTC.

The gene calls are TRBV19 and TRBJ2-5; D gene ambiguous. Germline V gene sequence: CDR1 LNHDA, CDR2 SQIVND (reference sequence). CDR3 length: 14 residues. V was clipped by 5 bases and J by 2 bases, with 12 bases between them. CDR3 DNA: TGTGCCAGTAGTTTTATGGGCCTGCAAGAGACCCAGTACTTC. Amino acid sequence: CASSFMGLQETQYF.

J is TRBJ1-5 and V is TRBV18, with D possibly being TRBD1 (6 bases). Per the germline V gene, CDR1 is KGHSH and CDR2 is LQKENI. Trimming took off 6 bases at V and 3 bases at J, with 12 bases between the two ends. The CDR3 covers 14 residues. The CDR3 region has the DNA TGTGCCAGCTCTGAGGACAGAGACAATCAGCCCCAGCATTTT. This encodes CASSEDRDNQPQHF.

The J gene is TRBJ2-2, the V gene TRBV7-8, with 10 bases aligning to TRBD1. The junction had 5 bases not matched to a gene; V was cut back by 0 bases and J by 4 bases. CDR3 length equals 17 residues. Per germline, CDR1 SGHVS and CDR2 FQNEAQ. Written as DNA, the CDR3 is TGTGCCAGCAGCTTAGCCACGGGACAGGGGACCACCGGGGAGCTGTTTTTT. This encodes CASSLATGQGTTGELFF.

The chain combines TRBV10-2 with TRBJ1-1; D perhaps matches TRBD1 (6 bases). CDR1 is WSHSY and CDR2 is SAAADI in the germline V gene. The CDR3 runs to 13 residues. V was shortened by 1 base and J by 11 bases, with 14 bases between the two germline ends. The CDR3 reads CASSEYQGQRAFF. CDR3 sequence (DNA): TGCGCCAGCAGTGAGTATCAAGGACAGAGGGCTTTCTTT.

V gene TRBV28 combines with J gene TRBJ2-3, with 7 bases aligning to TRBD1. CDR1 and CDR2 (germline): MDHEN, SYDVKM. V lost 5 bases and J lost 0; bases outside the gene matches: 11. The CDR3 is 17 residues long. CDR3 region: CASSPRTGVSSTDTQYF. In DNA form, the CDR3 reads TGTGCCAGCAGTCCACGGACAGGCGTTTCTAGCACAGATACGCAGTATTTT.

In nucleotides, the CDR3 is TGCAGCGTTGAAGCTCCGGACAGGAAACTGTTTTTT. Translation: CSVEAPDRKLFF. The rearrangement uses TRBV29-1 and TRBJ1-4; 7 bases match TRBD1. CDR1 and CDR2 from the germline V gene are SQVTM and ANQGSEA. V lost 1 base and J lost 11; bases outside the gene matches: 4. CDR3 length: 12 amino acids. The full variable domain, in which reference TRBV29-1 and TRBJ1-4 provide the parts outside the CDR3, is SAVISQKPSRDICQRGTSLTIQCQVDSQVTMMFWYRQQPGQSLTLIATANQGSEATYESGFVIDKFPISRPNLTFSTLTVSNMSPEDSSIYLCSVEAPDRKLFFGSGTQLSVL.

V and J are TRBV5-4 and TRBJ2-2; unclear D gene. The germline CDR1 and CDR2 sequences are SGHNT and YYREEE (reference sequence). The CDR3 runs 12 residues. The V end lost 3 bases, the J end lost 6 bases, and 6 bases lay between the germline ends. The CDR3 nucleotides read TGTGCCAGCAGCTGGCTGTCCGGGGAGCTGTTTTTT. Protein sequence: CASSWLSGELFF.

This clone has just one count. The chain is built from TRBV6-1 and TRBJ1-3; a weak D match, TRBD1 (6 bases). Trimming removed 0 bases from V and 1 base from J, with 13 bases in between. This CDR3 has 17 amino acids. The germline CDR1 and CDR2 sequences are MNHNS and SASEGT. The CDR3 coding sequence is TGTGCCAGCAGTGAAGCGCATGGGGGCGCGTCTGGAAACACCATATATTTT. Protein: CASSEAHGGASGNTIYF.

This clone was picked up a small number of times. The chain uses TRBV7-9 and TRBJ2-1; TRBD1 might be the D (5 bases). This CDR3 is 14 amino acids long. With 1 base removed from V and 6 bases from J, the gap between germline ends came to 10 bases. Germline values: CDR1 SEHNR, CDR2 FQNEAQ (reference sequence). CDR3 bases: TGTGCCAGCAGCTTAGGGGGCCCATTCAATGAGCAGTTCTTC. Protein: CASSLGGPFNEQFF.

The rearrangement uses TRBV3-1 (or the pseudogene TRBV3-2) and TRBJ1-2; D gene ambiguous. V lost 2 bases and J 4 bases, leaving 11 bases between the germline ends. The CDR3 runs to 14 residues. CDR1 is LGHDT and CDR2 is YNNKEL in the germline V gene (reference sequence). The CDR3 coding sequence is TGTGCCAGCAGCCAAATTATGACGGGCTATGGCTACACCTTC. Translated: CASSQIMTGYGYTF.

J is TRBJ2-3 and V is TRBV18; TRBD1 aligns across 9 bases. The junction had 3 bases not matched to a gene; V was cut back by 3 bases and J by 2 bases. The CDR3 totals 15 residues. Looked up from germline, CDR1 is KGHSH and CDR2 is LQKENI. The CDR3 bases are TGTGCCAGCTCACCTGGACAGGGGAACACAGATACGCAGTATTTT. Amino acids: CASSPGQGNTDTQYF.

CDR3 coding DNA: TGTGCCAGCAGCCAAGAGGGACTCTATGGCTACACCTTC. Amino acid sequence: CASSQEGLYGYTF. The chain combines TRBV3-1 (or the pseudogene TRBV3-2) with TRBJ1-2, with a tentative D call TRBD1 (5 bases). This CDR3 has 13 residues. The germline CDR1 and CDR2 sequences are LGHDT and YNNKEL (reference sequence). Trimming took off 0 bases at V and 4 bases at J, with 6 bases between the two ends.

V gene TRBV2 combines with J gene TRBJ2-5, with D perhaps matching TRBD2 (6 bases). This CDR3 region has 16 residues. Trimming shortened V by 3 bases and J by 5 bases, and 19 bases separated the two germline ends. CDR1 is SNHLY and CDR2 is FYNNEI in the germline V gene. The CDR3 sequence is CASSDKRAGPAETQYF. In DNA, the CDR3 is TGTGCCAGCAGTGACAAGAGGGCGGGACCCGCGGAGACCCAGTACTTC.

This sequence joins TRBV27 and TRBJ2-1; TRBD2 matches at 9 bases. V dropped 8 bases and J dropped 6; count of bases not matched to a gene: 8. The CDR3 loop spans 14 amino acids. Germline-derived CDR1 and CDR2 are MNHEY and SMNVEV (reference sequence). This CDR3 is CASRRGTSINEQFF. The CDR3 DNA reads TGTGCCAGCCGGAGGGGGACTAGCATCAATGAGCAGTTCTTC.

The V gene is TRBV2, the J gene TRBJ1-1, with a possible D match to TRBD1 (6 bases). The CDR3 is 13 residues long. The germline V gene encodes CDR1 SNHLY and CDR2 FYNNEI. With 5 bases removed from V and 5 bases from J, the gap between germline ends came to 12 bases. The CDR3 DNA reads TGTGCCAGCAGTCTGCATAGGGGGACTGAAGCTTTCTTT. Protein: CASSLHRGTEAFF. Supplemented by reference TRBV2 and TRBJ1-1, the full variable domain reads EPEVTQTPSHQVTQMGQEVILRCVPISNHLYFYWYRQILGQKVEFLVSFYNNEISEKSEIFDDQFSVERPDGSNFTLKIRSTKLEDSAMYFCASSLHRGTEAFFGQGTRLTVV.

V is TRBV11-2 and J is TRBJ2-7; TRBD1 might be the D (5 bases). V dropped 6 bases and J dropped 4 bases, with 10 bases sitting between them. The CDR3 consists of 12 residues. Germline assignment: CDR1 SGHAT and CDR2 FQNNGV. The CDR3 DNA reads TGTGCCAGCAGTCGTCAGGGTTACGAGCAGTACTTC. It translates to CASSRQGYEQYF.

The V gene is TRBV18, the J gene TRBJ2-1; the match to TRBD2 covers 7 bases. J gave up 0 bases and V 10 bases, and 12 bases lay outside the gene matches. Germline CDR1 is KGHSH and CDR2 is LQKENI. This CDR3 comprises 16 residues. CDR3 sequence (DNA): TGTGCCACCCAACCCTCTAGCGGTAGCTCCTACAATGAGCAGTTCTTC. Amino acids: CATQPSSGSSYNEQFF.